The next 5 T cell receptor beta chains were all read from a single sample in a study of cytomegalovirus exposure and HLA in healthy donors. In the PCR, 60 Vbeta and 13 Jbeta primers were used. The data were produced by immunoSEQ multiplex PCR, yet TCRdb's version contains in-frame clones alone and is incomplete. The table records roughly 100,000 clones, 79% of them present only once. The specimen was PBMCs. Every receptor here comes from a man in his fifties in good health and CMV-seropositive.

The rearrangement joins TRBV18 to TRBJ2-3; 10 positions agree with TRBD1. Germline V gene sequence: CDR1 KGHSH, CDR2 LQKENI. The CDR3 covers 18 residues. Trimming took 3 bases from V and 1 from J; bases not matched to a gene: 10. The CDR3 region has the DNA TGTGCCAGCTCACCGAATTCCGGGACAGGGGTCCGCACAGATACGCAGTATTTT. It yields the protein CASSPNSGTGVRTDTQYF.

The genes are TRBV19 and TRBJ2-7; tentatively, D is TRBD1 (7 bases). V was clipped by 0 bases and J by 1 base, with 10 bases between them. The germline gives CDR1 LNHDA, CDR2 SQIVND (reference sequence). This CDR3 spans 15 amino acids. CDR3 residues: CASSIEGGQSYEQYF. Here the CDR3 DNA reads TGTGCCAGTAGTATAGAGGGGGGACAGTCCTACGAGCAGTACTTC.

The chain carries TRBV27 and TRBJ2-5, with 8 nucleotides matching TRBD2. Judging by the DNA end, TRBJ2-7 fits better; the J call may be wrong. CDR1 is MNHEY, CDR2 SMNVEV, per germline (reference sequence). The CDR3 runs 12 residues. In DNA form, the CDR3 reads TGTGCCAGCAGTGGCGGGAGGTACGAGCAGTACTTC. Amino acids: CASSGGRYEQYF.

CDR3 DNA: TGTGCCACCAGCAGACAGGGTTTTACCGGGGAGCTGTTTTTT. Residues: CATSRQGFTGELFF. The gene calls are TRBV15 and TRBJ2-2; D may be TRBD1 (5 bases). CDR1 is LNHNV, CDR2 YYDKDF, per germline (reference sequence). V lost 2 bases and J lost 5, with 9 bases in between. The CDR3 length is 14 residues.

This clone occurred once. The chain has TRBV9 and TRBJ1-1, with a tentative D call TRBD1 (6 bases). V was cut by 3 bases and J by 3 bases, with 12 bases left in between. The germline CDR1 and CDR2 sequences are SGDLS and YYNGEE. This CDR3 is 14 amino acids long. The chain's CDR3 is CASSEWAGDTEAFF. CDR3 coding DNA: TGTGCCAGCAGCGAATGGGCAGGGGACACTGAAGCTTTCTTT.